This TCR beta chain was found in a study of cytotoxic CD8 clonotypes in ibrutinib-treated CLL. Study-level points and caveats: Sampling times, which were not matched between the groups, differed between sustained-remission patients and progressing patients.

Sequenced by immunoSEQ multiplex PCR; TCRdb stores in-frame clones only, minus some. The sample contains approximately 130,000 clones, 80% to 90% of which appear only once. Germline CDR1 SGHAT, CDR2 FQNNGV. Trimming removed 0 bases at V and 3 bases at J, with 11 bases between. The CDR3 extends over 15 amino acids. A remark on this clone: Its matching antigen is unknown.

This clonotype was sampled from a human donor with chronic lymphocytic leukemia. The gene calls are TRBV11-2 and TRBJ1-2; D unclear. Here the sequenced sample was PBMCs, taken after 24 months of ibrutinib treatment. The CDR3 sequence: CASSLDPRNYYGYTF. The CDR3 nucleotides are TGTGCCAGCAGCTTAGATCCCAGGAATTACTATGGCTACACCTTC.